Sequencing of this T cell receptor (beta chain) was carried out in a study of graft-versus-host responses after intestinal transplantation (dated by TCRdb to about 2021). Study-wide context: Recipients received multivisceral, liver-intestinal, or isolated intestinal transplants. Anti-thymocyte globulin induction was given to all recipients, followed by maintenance tacrolimus and steroids for two to four years. After intestinal transplantation, graft-versus-host and host-versus-graft alloreactive T cell clones in the graft, circulation and bone marrow were tracked using bulk TCR-beta CDR3 sequencing. Alloreactive clones were identified by sequencing pre-transplant mixed lymphocyte reaction products and comparing them with unstimulated pre-transplant donor and recipient T cells. The cohort enrolled some 24 intestinal transplant recipients, one of whom was a retransplant, and a few patients without pretransplant specimens were excluded. A peak of at least 4% donor T cells among recipient peripheral blood mononuclear cells was the definition used for donor T cell macrochimerism. Samples from a few later patients were sequenced in-house on an Illumina MiSeq with MiXCR processing rather than by the commercial service.

The label giving this sample's time point can be read as: cells obtained before transplantation from donor or recipient. CD3+CD4+ and CD3+CD8+ populations were FACS-sorted from unstimulated pre-transplant donor and recipient cells taken from spleen or lymph nodes. Receptors were amplified or captured by the immunoSEQ multiplex PCR assay. For most patients, genomic DNA was isolated with the Qiagen DNeasy Blood and Tissue Kit and sent frozen to Adaptive Biotechnologies for TCR sequencing. Adaptive Biotechnologies carried out high-throughput TCR-beta CDR3 sequencing of genomic DNA for most patients. The source study handled its data this way. Adaptive's ImmunoSEQ software supplied the TCR sequencing data for about 18 patients, while MiXCR and VDJtools were used to process a few other patients. To correct CD4 versus CD8 sorting errors, sequences present in both subsets at a frequency ratio below 5:1 were removed. CDR3 nucleotide sequences shared between donor and recipient were removed because the origin of such sequences could not be assigned. To count as alloreactive, a clone needed at least 2-fold expansion over unstimulated cells and a minimum CFSE-low frequency of 0.002% (template counts) or 0.001% (read counts). Clones were considered mappable if detected in sequenced pre-transplant spleen, lymph node, or MLR CFSE-low populations of the donor or recipient. The cumulative frequency of alloreactive clones was calculated as a percentage of all sequences, weighted by copy number. TCRdb retrieved this table from immuneACCESS and kept in-frame rearrangements only. Not all clones are present; in checked studies, unresolved V genes account for under half, and no reason is known for the remainder. D and trimming come from the DNA, and the V and J calls and clone size come from that table. The table for this sample lists fewer than 110,000 clones; about 87% of them were counted only once. About 0.73% of the sample goes to the ten largest clones.

After removal of 5 bases from V and 5 bases from J, the junction retains 9 bases not matched to a gene. CDR1 and CDR2 (SGHNT, YENEEA) derive from the germline V gene. The CDR3 has 15 amino acids, counting the end cysteine and phenylalanine. Of all the DNA, just the CDR3 is kept, 45 bases in frame from base 1. What the authors observed across the whole study: Early after transplant, declines in HvG clones were associated with peak levels of circulating GvH clones. High GvH to HvG T cell clonal ratios were observed in the allografts of patients with donor T cell macrochimerism. Conclusions were limited by the relatively low number and heterogeneity of intestinal transplant patients. GvH clones were found in recipient bone marrow, and some of the GvH clones appeared earlier in ileal mucosa or blood, which is consistent with an intestinal mucosal origin.

In regard to this clone: Its target antigen remains unknown. No base quality values were provided; no much bigger clone lies one nucleotide off.

The TCR was taken from a human donor who was the organ donor for an intestinal transplant. The sample was unstimulated CD4+ T cells sorted from spleen or lymph node cells, taken before transplant. The V gene is TRBV11-3 and the J gene is TRBJ2-1; TRBD2 matches 7 bases in the middle. The base sequence is TGTGCCAGCAGCCCCTCGGGGGGTGCGAACAATGAGCAGTTCTTC. It encodes CASSPSGGANNEQFF.